This passage covers 14 T cell receptor beta chains from one sample sequenced in a study of blood T cells in healthy people across ages. Combining a sample-barcoded 5' primer with a J-beta primer mix, a second PCR ran for roughly 7 to 11 cycles. TCRdb recomputed calls from the 5' RACE reads with MiXCR, one row per CDR3 protein. Of roughly 680,000 distinct CDR3 sequences in the sample, about 51% were seen once. Sequenced sample: blood. These receptor sequences come from a woman of 80 years or more in good health.

This clonotype was counted a few times. Being one base from a much bigger clone, this may be a read error. The V gene is TRBV27, the J gene TRBJ2-1, with TRBD2 identical over 8 bases. Germline V lookup: CDR1 MNHEY, CDR2 SMNVEV (reference sequence). The V gene end was trimmed by 4 bases and the J gene end by 8 bases; junction bases not matched to a gene: 10. The CDR3 loop spans 15 amino acids. The CDR3 region has the DNA TGTGCCAGCAGTTGCGCCGGGACTAGATTATATGAGCAGTTCTTC. It specifies CASSCAGTRLYEQFF.

The chain uses TRBV6-1 and TRBJ2-5; D may be TRBD2 (5 bases). The V gene's germline CDR1 is MNHNS and CDR2 SASEGT. CDR3 length: 15 residues. The germline V and J ends were trimmed by 4 bases and 5 bases, with 17 bases remaining between them. The DNA of the CDR3 is TGTGCCAGCAGTGTTGGCAGGAGGCAGGAGGAGACCCAGTACTTC. Amino acids: CASSVGRRQEETQYF.

CDR3 in amino acids: CATMSGQGPSTDTQYF. The CDR3 bases are TGTGCCACCATGTCTGGGCAGGGCCCTAGCACAGATACGCAGTATTTT. The chain joins TRBV15 to TRBJ2-3; a possible D gene is TRBD1 (5 bases). V was cut by 7 bases and J by 0 bases, with 17 bases left in between. The CDR3 extends over 16 amino acids. Looked up from germline, CDR1 is LNHNV and CDR2 is YYDKDF (reference sequence).

The chain uses TRBV5-5 and TRBJ1-5, with no clear D. V dropped 4 bases and J dropped 1 base, with 12 bases sitting between them. This CDR3 contains 15 residues. Germline lookup yields CDR1 SGHKS and CDR2 YYEKEE (reference sequence). CDR3 DNA sequence: TGTGCCAGCAGCGGCAGCTTTGACAGCAATCAGCCCCAGCATTTT. Protein sequence: CASSGSFDSNQPQHF.

The chain couples TRBV20-1 to TRBJ2-3, with 9 bases fitting TRBD2. The V and J ends lost 0 bases and 3 bases, in that order; junction bases with no gene match: 4. The CDR3 consists of 15 residues. Germline V gene sequence: CDR1 DFQATT, CDR2 SNEGSKA (reference sequence). CDR3 nucleotide sequence: TGCAGTGCTAGAGAAAGCAGCGGGGGGACAGATACGCAGTATTTT. It yields the protein CSARESSGGTDTQYF.

As to this clonotype: A read error may explain this, as a much larger clone is one base away. The genes are TRBV3-1 and TRBJ2-1; a weak D match, TRBD1 (6 bases). The tail of the sequence fits TRBJ2-7 better, so the J call may be wrong. This CDR3 is 15 amino acids long. CDR1 and CDR2 (germline): LGHDT, YNNKEL (reference sequence). CDR3 region: CASSQSRGSYNEQYF. The CDR3, as DNA: TGTGCCAGCAGCCAGAGTAGGGGGTCCTACAATGAGCAGTACTTC.

This clonotype came up a few times. Relative to the germline gene, one junction end is altered; a read error may explain this. This sequence joins TRBV20-1 and TRBJ2-7; a possible D gene is TRBD2 (5 bases). CDR1 and CDR2 (germline): DFQATT, SNEGSKA (reference sequence). This CDR3 has 14 residues. The CDR3 reads CSLNRDLYSSEQYF. Written as DNA, the CDR3 is TGCAGTTTAAACCGGGATCTCTACTCCTCCGAGCAGTACTTC.

The chain recombines TRBV15 with TRBJ1-4; unclear D gene. Germline lookup yields CDR1 LNHNV and CDR2 YYDKDF (reference sequence). This CDR3 is 12 amino acids long. Trimming shortened V by 3 bases and J by 4 bases, and 3 bases separated the two germline ends. CDR3: CATSSLNEKLFF. CDR3 coding DNA: TGTGCCACCAGCAGTCTTAATGAAAAACTGTTTTTT.

V and J are TRBV6-4 and TRBJ2-3; tentative D call: TRBD2 (6 bases). This CDR3 is built from 15 residues. V was pared by 0 bases and J by 6 bases, with 13 bases between. The V gene's germline CDR1 is MRHNA and CDR2 SNTAGT. CDR3 sequence reads: CASSDSDAGPDTQYF. The CDR3 DNA reads as TGTGCCAGCAGTGACTCGGATGCGGGGCCGGATACGCAGTATTTT.

This clonotype was counted many times. The gene calls are TRBV20-1 and TRBJ2-1; TRBD2 agrees at 9 bases. The V gene's germline CDR1 is DFQATT and CDR2 SNEGSKA (reference sequence). Germline trimming cut 5 bases from V and 5 bases from J; bases unmatched to any gene: 7. This CDR3 has 14 amino acids. CDR3 sequence (DNA): TGCAGTGCTTATTTGAGCGGGAGGCACAATGAGCAGTTCTTC. It translates to CSAYLSGRHNEQFF.

J is TRBJ1-2 and V is TRBV6-6; the D gene is possibly TRBD1 (6 bases). Looked up from germline, CDR1 is MNHNY and CDR2 is SVGAGI (reference sequence). V shed 6 bases and J shed 6 bases, with 14 bases lying between them. The length of the CDR3 is 13 residues. CDR3 sequence (DNA): TGTGCCAGCAGCTCGGGGGCGCAGGATGGCTACACCTTC. This sequence encodes CASSSGAQDGYTF.

J is TRBJ1-3 and V is TRBV12-3 or TRBV12-4; D is unclear. This CDR3 region has 13 residues. The V end lost 6 bases, the J end lost 0 bases, and 6 bases lay between the germline ends. As DNA, the CDR3 is TGTGCCAGCAGGGGGTTCTCTGGAAACACCATATATTTT. It is translated as CASRGFSGNTIYF.

V gene TRBV7-6 combines with J gene TRBJ2-4, with D perhaps TRBD2 (6 bases). With the DNA end fitting TRBJ2-7 better, the J assignment may be wrong. The CDR3 extends over 15 amino acids. Germline V CDR1 and CDR2: SGHVS, FNYEAQ. In DNA form, the CDR3 reads TGTGCCAGCAGCACGGGACTTGATAACTCCTACGAGCAGTACTTC. Protein sequence: CASSTGLDNSYEQYF.

This chain connects TRBV7-3 to TRBJ1-1; tentatively, D is TRBD1 (5 bases). CDR1 and CDR2 from the germline V gene are SGHTA and FQGTGA. V was clipped by 2 bases and J by 7 bases, with 11 bases between them. The CDR3 runs 13 residues. The CDR3 region has the DNA TGTGCCAGCAGCTTAGATCGGGGGGATGAAGCTTTCTTT. Protein product: CASSLDRGDEAFF.